This is a list of T cell receptor beta chains from one sample in a study of OX40 agonist ivuxolimab in advanced cancers. Profiled with immunoSEQ multiplex PCR; TCRdb holds only in-frame clones, not every one. The table shows around 95,000 clones, with around 91% occurring only once. The sample was CD4+ or CD8+ T cells sorted from blood, taken in a trial of the OX40 agonist ivuxolimab. The receptors shown here come from an adult with an advanced solid tumor such as melanoma, head and neck, liver or kidney cancer. CDR3s leave out the opening cysteine and the closing phenylalanine or tryptophan.

CDR3 | J | V
ASSTRTAFSTEAF | TRBJ1-1 | TRBV11-2
ASSLGRLRGYGYT | TRBJ1-2 | TRBV11-2
ASRQGIEQF | TRBJ2-1 | TRBV5-1
ASSVGSGLGYNEQF | TRBJ2-1 | TRBV9
ASSLRLDYGYT | TRBJ1-2 | TRBV5-6
ASKGWGTTEAF | TRBJ1-1 | TRBV19
ASSSRLAGAGLDTQY | TRBJ2-3 | TRBV5-4
ASSEPPGWNTEAF | TRBJ1-1 | TRBV2
ASSVQPPRGYT | TRBJ1-2 | TRBV6-6
ASSRGLAGDISYNEQF | TRBJ2-1 | TRBV27
ASSEVPGGSNEQY | TRBJ2-7 | TRBV5-1
SVEYSTDTQY | TRBJ2-3 | TRBV29-1
ASNPDRSSGNTIY | TRBJ1-3 | TRBV6-1
ASRSGTESNYGYT | TRBJ1-2 | TRBV6-1
ASSTTGGREETQY | TRBJ2-5 | TRBV10-2
ASSHPGQDEQF | TRBJ2-1 | TRBV7-8
ASSIYLGQSSGNTIY | TRBJ1-3 | TRBV19
ASRSGLAGHNEQF | TRBJ2-1 | TRBV5-1
ASSLFLTVTVAEAF | TRBJ1-1 | TRBV7-8
ASSNRDLAKNIQY | TRBJ2-4 | TRBV11-2
ASRVPRTGNTEAF | TRBJ1-1 | TRBV19
ASSLVGRGGETQY | TRBJ2-5 | TRBV7-7